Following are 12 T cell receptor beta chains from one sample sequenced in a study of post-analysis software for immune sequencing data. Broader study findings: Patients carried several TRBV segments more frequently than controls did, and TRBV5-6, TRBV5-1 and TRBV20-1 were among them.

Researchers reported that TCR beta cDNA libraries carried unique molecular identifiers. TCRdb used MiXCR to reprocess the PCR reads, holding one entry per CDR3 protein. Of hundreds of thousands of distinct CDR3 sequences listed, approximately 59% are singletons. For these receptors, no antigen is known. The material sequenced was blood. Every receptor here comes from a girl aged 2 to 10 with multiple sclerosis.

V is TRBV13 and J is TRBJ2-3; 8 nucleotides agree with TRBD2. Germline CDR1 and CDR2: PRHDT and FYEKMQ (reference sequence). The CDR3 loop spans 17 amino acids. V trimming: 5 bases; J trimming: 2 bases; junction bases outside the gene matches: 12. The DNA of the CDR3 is TGTGCCAGCAGCCTATGGGGAGGCGGGGGGTACACAGATACGCAGTATTTT. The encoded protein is CASSLWGGGGYTDTQYF.

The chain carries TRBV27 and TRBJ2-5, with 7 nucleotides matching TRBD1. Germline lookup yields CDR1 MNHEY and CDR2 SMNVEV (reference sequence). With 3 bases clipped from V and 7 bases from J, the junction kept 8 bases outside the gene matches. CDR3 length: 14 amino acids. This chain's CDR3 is CASSFGTEVGTQYF. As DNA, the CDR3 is TGTGCCAGCAGTTTTGGGACAGAAGTGGGGACCCAGTACTTC.

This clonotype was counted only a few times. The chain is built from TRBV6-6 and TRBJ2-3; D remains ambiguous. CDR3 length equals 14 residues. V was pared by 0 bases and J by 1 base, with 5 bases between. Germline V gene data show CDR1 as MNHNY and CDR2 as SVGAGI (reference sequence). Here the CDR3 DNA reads TGTGCCAGCAGTTACTCGACTGGCACAGATACGCAGTATTTT. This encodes CASSYSTGTDTQYF.

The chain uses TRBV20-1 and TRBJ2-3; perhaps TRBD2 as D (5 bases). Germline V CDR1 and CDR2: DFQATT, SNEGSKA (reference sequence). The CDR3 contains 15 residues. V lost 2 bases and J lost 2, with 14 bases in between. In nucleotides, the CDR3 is TGCAGTGCTAGAAGGCTCCGGGGAAACACAGATACGCAGTATTTT. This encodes CSARRLRGNTDTQYF.

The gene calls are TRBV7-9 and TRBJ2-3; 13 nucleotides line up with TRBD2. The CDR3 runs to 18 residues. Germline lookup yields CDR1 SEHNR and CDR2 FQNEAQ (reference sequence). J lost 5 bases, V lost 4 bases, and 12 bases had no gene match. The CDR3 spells CASSYRGTSGVRGDTQYF. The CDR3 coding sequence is TGTGCCAGCAGCTACCGGGGGACTAGCGGGGTGCGTGGAGATACGCAGTATTTT.

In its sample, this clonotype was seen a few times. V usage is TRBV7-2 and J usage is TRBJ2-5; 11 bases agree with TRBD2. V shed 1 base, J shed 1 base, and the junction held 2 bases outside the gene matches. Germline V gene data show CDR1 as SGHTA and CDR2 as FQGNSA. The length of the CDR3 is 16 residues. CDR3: CASSLGLAGPQETQYF. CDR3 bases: TGTGCCAGCAGCTTAGGACTAGCGGGGCCCCAAGAGACCCAGTACTTC. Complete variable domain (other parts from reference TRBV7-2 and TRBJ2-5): GAGVSQSPSNKVTEKGKDVELRCDPISGHTALYWYRQSLGQGLEFLIYFQGNSAPDKSGLPSDRFSAERTGGSVSTLTIQRTQQEDSAVYLCASSLGLAGPQETQYFGPGTRLLVL.

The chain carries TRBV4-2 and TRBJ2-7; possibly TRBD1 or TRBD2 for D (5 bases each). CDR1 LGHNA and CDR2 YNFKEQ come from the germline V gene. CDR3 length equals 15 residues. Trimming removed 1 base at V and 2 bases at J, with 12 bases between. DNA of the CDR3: TGTGCCAGCAGCCAAGCCGGGGCAGTCACCTACGAGCAGTACTTC. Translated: CASSQAGAVTYEQYF.

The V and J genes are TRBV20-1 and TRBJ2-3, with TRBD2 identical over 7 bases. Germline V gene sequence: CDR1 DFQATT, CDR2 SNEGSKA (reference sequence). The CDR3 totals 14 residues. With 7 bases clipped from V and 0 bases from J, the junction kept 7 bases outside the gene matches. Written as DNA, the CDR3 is TGCAGTGTTACGTCTAGCGGAAGCACAGATACGCAGTATTTT. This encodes CSVTSSGSTDTQYF.

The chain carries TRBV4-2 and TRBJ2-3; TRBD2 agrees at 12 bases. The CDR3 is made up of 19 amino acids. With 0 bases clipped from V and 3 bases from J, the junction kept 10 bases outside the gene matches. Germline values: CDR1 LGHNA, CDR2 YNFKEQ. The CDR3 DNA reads TGTGCCAGCAGCCAAGAACGGGCTAGCGGGGGGGCGGAGACAGATACGCAGTATTTT. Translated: CASSQERASGGAETDTQYF.

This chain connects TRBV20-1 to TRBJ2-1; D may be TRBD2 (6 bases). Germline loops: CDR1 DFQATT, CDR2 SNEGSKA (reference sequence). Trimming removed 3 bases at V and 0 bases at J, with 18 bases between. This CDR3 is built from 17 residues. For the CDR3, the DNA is TGCAGTGCTAGGGATAGCGGAGTGGCGAGCTCCTACAATGAGCAGTTCTTC. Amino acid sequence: CSARDSGVASSYNEQFF.

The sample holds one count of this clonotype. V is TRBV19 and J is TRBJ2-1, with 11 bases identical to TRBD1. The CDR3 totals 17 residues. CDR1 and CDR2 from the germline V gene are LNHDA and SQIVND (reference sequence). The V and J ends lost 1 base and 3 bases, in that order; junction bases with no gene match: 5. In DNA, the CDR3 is TGTGCCAGTAGTATAGGGGGTGGGACAGGGGGCTACAATGAGCAGTTCTTC. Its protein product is CASSIGGGTGGYNEQFF.

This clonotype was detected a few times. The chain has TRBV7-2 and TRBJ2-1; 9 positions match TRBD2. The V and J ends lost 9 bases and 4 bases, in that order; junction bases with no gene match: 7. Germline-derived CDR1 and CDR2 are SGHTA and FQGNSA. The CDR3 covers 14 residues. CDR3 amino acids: CASITSGLYNEQFF. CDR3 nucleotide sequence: TGTGCCAGTATAACTAGCGGGCTATACAATGAGCAGTTCTTC.